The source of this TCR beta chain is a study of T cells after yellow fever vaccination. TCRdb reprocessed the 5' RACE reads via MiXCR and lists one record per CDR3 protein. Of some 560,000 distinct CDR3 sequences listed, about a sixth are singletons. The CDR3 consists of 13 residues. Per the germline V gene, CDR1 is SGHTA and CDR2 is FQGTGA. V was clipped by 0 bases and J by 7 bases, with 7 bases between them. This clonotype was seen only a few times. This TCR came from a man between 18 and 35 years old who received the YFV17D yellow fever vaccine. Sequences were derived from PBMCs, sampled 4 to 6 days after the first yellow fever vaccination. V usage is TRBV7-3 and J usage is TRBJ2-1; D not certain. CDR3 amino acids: CASSLTVRNEQFF. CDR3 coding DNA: TGTGCCAGCAGCTTAACGGTTAGGAATGAGCAGTTCTTC.